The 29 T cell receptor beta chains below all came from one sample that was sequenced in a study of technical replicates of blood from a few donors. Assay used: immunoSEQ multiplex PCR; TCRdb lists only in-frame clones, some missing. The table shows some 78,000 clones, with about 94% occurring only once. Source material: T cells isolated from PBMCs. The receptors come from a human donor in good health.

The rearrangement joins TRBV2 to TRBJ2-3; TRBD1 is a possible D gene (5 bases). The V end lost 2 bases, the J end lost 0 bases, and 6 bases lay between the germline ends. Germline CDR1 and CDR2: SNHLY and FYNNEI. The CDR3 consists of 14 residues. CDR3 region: CASSEQGSTDTQYF. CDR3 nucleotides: TGTGCCAGCAGTGAACAGGGTAGCACAGATACGCAGTATTTT.

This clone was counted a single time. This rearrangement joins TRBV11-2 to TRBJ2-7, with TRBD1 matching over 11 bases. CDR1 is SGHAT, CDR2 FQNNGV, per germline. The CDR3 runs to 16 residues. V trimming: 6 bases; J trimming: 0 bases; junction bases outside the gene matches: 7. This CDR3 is CASRHRDRGASYEQYF. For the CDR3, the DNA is TGTGCCAGCAGACACCGGGACAGGGGGGCCTCCTACGAGCAGTACTTC. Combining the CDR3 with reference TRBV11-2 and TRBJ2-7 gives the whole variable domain EAGVAQSPRYKIIEKRQSVAFWCNPISGHATLYWYQQILGQGPKLLIQFQNNGVVDDSQLPKDRFSAERLKGVDSTLKIQPAKLEDSAVYLCASRHRDRGASYEQYFGPGTRLTVT.

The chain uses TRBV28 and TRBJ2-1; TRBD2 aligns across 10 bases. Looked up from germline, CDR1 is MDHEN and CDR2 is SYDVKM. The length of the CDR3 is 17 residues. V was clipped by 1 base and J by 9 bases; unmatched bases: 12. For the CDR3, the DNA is TGTGCCAGCAGTTTATTTAGGGCTAGCGGGAGATATGGTGAGCAGTTCTTC. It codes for CASSLFRASGRYGEQFF.

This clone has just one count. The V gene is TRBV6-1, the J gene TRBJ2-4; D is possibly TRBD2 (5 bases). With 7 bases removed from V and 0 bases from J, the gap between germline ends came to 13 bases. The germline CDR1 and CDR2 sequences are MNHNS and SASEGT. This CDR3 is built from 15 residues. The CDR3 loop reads CASTEDPLAKNIQYF. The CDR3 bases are TGTGCCAGCACGGAGGACCCTCTAGCCAAAAACATTCAGTACTTC.

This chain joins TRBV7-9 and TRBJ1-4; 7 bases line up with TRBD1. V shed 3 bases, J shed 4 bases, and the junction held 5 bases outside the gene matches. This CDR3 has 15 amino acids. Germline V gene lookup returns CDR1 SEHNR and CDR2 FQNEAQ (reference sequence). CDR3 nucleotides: TGTGCCAGCAGCTTCAGACAGGGAGATAATGAAAAACTGTTTTTT. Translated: CASSFRQGDNEKLFF.

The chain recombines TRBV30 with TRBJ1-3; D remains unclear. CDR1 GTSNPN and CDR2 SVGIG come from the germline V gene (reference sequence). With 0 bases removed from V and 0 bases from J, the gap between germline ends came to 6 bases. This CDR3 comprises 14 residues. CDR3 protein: CAWSVPGSGNTIYF. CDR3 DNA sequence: TGTGCCTGGAGTGTCCCCGGCTCTGGAAACACCATATATTTT.

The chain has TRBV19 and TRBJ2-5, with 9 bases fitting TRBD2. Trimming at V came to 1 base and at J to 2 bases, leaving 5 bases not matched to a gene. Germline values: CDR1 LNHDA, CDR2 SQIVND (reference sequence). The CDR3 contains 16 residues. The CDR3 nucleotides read TGTGCCAGTAGTATAGGAGGCGGGGGGGTTCAAGAGACCCAGTACTTC. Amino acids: CASSIGGGGVQETQYF.

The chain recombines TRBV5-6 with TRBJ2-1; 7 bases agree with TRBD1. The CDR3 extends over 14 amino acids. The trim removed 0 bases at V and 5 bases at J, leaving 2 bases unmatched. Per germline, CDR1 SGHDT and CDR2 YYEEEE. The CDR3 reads CASSLVDRDNEQFF. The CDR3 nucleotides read TGTGCCAGCAGCTTGGTCGACAGGGACAATGAGCAGTTCTTC. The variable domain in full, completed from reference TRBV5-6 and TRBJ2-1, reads DAGVTQSPTHLIKTRGQQVTLRCSPKSGHDTVSWYQQALGQGPQFIFQYYEEEERQRGNFPDRFSGHQFPNYSSELNVNALLLGDSALYLCASSLVDRDNEQFFGPGTRLTVL.

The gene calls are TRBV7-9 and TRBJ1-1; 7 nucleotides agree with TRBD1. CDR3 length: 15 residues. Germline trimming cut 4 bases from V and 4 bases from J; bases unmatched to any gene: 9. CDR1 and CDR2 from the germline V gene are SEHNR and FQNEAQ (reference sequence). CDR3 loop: CASSSRINRGTEAFF. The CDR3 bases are TGTGCCAGCAGCTCCCGTATAAACAGGGGCACTGAAGCTTTCTTT.

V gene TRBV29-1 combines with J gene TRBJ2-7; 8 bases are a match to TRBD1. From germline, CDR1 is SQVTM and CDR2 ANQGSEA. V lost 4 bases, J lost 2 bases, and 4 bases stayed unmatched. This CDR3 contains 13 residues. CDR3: CSVGQGKPYEQYF. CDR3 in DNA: TGCAGCGTTGGACAGGGGAAACCCTACGAGCAGTACTTC.

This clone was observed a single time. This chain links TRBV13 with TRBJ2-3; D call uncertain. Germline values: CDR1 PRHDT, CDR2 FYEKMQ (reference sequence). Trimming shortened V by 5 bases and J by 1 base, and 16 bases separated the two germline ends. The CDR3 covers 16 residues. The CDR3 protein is CASSPTDRERTDTQYF. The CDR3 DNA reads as TGTGCCAGCAGCCCCACAGACCGCGAGCGCACAGATACGCAGTATTTT.

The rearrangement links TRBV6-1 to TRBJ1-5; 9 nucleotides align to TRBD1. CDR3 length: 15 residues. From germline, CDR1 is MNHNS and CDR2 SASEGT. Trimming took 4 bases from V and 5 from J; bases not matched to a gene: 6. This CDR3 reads CASSVTGGRDQPQHF. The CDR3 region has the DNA TGTGCCAGCAGTGTTACAGGGGGCCGGGATCAGCCCCAGCATTTT.

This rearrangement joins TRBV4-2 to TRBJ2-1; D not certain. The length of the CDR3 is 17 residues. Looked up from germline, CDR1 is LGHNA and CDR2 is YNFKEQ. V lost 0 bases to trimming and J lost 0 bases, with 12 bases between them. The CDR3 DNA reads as TGTGCCAGCAGCCAAGATAAGAGACAACGCTCCTACAATGAGCAGTTCTTC. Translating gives CASSQDKRQRSYNEQFF.

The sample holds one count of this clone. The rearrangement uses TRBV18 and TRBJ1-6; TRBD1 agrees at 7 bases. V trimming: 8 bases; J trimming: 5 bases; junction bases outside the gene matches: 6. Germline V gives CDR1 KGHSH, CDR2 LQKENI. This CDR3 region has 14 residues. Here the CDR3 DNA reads TGTGCCAGCCTAAGGACAGGCGATAATTCACCCCTCCACTTT. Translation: CASLRTGDNSPLHF.

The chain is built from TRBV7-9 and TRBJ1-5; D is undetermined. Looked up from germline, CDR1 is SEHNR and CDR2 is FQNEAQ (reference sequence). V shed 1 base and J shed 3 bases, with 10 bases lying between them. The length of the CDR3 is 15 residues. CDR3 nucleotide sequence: TGTGCCAGCAGCTTAGGGGCAGTAACCAATCAGCCCCAGCATTTT. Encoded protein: CASSLGAVTNQPQHF.

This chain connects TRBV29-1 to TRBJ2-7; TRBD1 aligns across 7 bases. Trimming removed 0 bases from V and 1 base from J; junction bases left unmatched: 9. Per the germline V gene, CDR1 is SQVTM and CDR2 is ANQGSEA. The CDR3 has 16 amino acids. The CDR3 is CSVEEYLTGQSYEQYF. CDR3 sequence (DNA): TGCAGCGTTGAAGAGTATCTGACAGGGCAGTCCTACGAGCAGTACTTC.

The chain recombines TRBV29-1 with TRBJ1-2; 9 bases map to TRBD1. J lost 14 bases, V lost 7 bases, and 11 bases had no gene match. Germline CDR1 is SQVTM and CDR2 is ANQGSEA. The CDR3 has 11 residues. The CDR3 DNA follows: TGCAGCGCATGGACAGGGGAGAATTATACCTTC. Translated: CSAWTGENYTF.

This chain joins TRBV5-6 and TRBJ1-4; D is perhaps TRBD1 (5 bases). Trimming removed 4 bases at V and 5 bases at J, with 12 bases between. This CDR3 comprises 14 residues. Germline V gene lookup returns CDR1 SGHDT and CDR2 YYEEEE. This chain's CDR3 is CASSQNDRNEKLFF. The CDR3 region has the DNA TGTGCCAGCAGCCAAAATGACAGAAATGAAAAACTGTTTTTT.

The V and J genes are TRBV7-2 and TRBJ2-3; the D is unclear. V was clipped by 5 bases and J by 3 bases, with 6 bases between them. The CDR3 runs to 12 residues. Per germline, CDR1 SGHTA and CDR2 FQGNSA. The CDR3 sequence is CASSRFTDTQYF. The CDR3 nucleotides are TGTGCCAGCAGCCGTTTTACAGATACGCAGTATTTT.

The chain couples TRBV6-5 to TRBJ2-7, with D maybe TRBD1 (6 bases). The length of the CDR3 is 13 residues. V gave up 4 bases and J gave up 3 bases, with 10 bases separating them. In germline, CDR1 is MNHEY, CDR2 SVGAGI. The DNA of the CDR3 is TGTGCCAGCAGTTCGGGACACCTCTACGAGCAGTACTTC. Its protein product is CASSSGHLYEQYF.

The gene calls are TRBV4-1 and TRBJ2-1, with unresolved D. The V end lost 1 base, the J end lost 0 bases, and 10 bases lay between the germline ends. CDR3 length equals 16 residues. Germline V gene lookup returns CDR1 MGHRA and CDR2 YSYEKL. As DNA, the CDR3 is TGCGCCAGCAGCCAAGCCGATTTAGTCTCCTACAATGAGCAGTTCTTC. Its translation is CASSQADLVSYNEQFF.

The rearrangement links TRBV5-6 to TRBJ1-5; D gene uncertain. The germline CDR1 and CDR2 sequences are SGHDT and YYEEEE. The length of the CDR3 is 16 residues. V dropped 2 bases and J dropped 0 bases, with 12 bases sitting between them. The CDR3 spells CASSFGHSSSNQPQHF. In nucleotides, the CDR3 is TGTGCCAGCAGCTTTGGTCACAGCTCTAGCAATCAGCCCCAGCATTTT.

CDR3 sequence reads: CASSGNAGDGYTF. CDR3 DNA sequence: TGTGCCAGCAGTGGCAACGCAGGGGATGGCTACACCTTC. The genes are TRBV2 and TRBJ1-2; D might be TRBD1 (6 bases). There are 13 residues in the CDR3. The germline CDR1 and CDR2 sequences are SNHLY and FYNNEI. V lost 4 bases and J 6 bases, leaving 12 bases between the germline ends. The full variable domain, rest sourced from reference TRBV2 and TRBJ1-2, is EPEVTQTPSHQVTQMGQEVILRCVPISNHLYFYWYRQILGQKVEFLVSFYNNEISEKSEIFDDQFSVERPDGSNFTLKIRSTKLEDSAMYFCASSGNAGDGYTFGSGTRLTVV.

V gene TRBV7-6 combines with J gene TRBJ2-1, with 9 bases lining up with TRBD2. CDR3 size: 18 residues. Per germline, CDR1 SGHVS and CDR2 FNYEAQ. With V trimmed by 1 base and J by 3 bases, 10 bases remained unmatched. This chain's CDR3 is CASSLGLMWRGGYNEQFF. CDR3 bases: TGTGCCAGCAGCTTAGGGTTGATGTGGCGGGGGGGCTACAATGAGCAGTTCTTC.

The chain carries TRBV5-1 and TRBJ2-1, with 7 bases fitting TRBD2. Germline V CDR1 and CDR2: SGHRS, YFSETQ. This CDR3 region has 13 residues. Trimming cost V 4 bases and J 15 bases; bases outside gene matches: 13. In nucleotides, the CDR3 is TGCGCCAGCAGCCGGGGGGTGGGGGAAATCTTGTTCTTC. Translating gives CASSRGVGEILFF.

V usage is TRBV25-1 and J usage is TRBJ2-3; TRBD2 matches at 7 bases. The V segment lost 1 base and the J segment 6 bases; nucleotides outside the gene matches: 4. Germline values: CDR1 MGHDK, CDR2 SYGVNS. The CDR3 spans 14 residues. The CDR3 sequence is CASSEWGGEDTQYF. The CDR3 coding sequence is TGTGCCAGCAGTGAATGGGGGGGAGAGGATACGCAGTATTTT.

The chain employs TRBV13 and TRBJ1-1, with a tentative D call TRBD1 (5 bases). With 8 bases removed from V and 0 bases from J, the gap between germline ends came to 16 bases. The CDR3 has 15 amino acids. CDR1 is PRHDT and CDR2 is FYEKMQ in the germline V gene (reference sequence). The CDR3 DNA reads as TGTGCCAGCCCCTCGAACAGGAATCTGAACACTGAAGCTTTCTTT. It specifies CASPSNRNLNTEAFF.

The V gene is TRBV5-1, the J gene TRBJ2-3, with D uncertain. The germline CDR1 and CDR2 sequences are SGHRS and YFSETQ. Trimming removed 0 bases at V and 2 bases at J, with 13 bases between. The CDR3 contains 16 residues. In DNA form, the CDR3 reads TGCGCCAGCAGCTTGGTTGGGCGTGCCCCCACAGATACGCAGTATTTT. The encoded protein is CASSLVGRAPTDTQYF. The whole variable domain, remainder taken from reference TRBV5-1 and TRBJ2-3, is KAGVTQTPRYLIKTRGQQVTLSCSPISGHRSVSWYQQTPGQGLQFLFEYFSETQRNKGNFPGRFSGRQFSNSRSEMNVSTLELGDSALYLCASSLVGRAPTDTQYFGPGTRLTVL.

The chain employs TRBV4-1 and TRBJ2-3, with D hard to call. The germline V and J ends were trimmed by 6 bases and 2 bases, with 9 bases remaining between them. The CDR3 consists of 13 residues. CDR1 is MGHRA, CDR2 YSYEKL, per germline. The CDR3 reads CASSPSTTDTQYF. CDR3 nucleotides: TGCGCCAGCAGTCCCTCTACCACAGATACGCAGTATTTT.